This T cell receptor (beta chain) comes out of a study of T cell responses to AZD1222 COVID-19 vaccine. Turning to the study itself: Second-dose timings of about 4 or about 12 weeks were pooled.

The germline gives CDR1 SGDLS, CDR2 YYNGEE. This CDR3 contains 14 residues. The V and J ends lost 4 bases and 8 bases, in that order; junction bases with no gene match: 4. TCRdb's table, derived via immunoSEQ multiplex PCR, lists solely in-frame clones and lacks some. The sample holds tens of thousands of clones; 80% to 95% are singletons and the top ten take roughly 42%. The study's findings and limits: In a largely white British group with more females than males, clonal diversity was possibly underestimated. AZD1222 recipients seropositive at baseline numbered only 6 or 7. Regions 160-218 and 743-854 held dominance among vaccine-associated CD4 TCRs, which spanned spike.

In regard to this clone: Antigen: not known.

The source of this sequence is an adult in good health. The chain couples TRBV9 to TRBJ1-6, with 9 bases aligning to TRBD1. Here the sequenced sample was peripheral blood, taken on day 0 of AZD1222 vaccination. The CDR3 bases are TGTGCCAGCAGCACCCGGACAGGGGATTCACCCCTCCACTTT. This translates into CASSTRTGDSPLHF. Drawing the rest from reference TRBV9 and TRBJ1-6, the complete variable domain is DSGVTQTPKHLITATGQRVTLRCSPRSGDLSVYWYQQSLDQGLQFLIQYYNGEERAKGNILERFSAQQFPDLHSELNLSSLELGDSALYFCASSTRTGDSPLHFGNGTRLTVT.